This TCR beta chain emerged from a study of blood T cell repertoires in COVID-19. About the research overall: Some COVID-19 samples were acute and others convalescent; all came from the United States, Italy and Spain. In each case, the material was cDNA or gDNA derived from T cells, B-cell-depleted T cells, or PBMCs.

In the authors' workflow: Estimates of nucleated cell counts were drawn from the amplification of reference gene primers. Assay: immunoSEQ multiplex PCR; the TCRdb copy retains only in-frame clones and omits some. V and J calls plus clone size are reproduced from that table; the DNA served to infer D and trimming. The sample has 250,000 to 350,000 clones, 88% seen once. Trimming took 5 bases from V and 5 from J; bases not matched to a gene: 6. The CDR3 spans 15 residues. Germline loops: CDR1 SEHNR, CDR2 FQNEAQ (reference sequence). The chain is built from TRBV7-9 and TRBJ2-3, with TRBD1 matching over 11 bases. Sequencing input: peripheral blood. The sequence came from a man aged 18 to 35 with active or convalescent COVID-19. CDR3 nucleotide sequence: TGTGCCAGCAGCCCGGGACAGGGGGTGATAGATACGCAGTATTTT. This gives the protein CASSPGQGVIDTQYF. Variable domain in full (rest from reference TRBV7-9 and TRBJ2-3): DTGVSQNPRHKITKRGQNVTFRCDPISEHNRLYWYRQTLGQGPEFLTYFQNEAQLEKSRLLSDRFSAERPKGSFSTLEIQRTEQGDSAMYLCASSPGQGVIDTQYFGPGTRLTVL.